This is a list of T cell receptor beta chains from one sample in a study of blood T cell repertoires in COVID-19. Clones were read by immunoSEQ multiplex PCR, and TCRdb kept only the in-frame ones, dropping some. Of thousands of clones in the sample, 65% to 85% were seen once. Input material: peripheral blood. These receptors were obtained from a human donor in a cohort sampled during active COVID-19. The CDR3 runs from the conserved cysteine through the conserved F or W. The D gene is left open where the match is weak. The listing skips clone size in some rows; elsewhere it reads once, few, many or a size class.

size	V	J	D	DNA	CDR3
-	TRBV23-1	TRBJ2-1	TRBD2	TGCGCCAGCAGTCAACCCGGCCGGGGTTTTGGGACTAGCGGGAGGGCCGGTAATGAGCAGTTCTTC	CASSQPGRGFGTSGRAGNEQFF
-	TRBV11-2	TRBJ2-1	-	TGTGCCAGCAGCCCGACGGAGGTAGCTGGTAATGAGCAGTTCTTC	CASSPTEVAGNEQFF
-	TRBV11-2	TRBJ2-7	-	TGTGCCAGCAGCCGACTAGGAAAAACCTACGAGCAGTACTTC	CASSRLGKTYEQYF
-	TRBV3-1/TRBV3-2	TRBJ2-7	TRBD1	TGTGCCAGCAGCCTTCGACAGGGAAGGAACGAGCAGTACTTC	CASSLRQGRNEQYF
once	TRBV5-4	TRBJ1-2	TRBD1	TGTGCCAGCAGCCCACAGGGGAGCTATGGCTACACCTTC	CASSPQGSYGYTF
few	TRBV7-2	TRBJ2-3	TRBD2	TGTGCCAGCAGCTCGGCGGGAGGTCCCACAGATACGCAGTATTTT	CASSSAGGPTDTQYF
once	TRBV5-1	TRBJ2-1	-	TGCGCCAGCAGCTTGGCGGGGAAATCCGGCCACAATGAGCAGTTCTTC	CASSLAGKSGHNEQFF
-	TRBV27	TRBJ2-7	-	TGTGCCAGCAGTTTATCGGGGCGTGACAACTACGAGCAGTACTTC	CASSLSGRDNYEQYF
-	TRBV6-4	TRBJ2-6	TRBD2	TGTGCCAGCAGCCCTCGGGGCGGGGGCTCTGGGGCCAACGTCCTGACTTTC	CASSPRGGGSGANVLTF
-	TRBV7-6	TRBJ1-4	-	TGTGCCAGCAGCTTGGGCCCCCTCGGAGAAAAACTGTTTTTT	CASSLGPLGEKLFF
once	TRBV6-5	TRBJ2-3	-	TGTGCCAGCAGTCCGAGCCTTAGCACAGATACGCAGTATTTT	CASSPSLSTDTQYF
-	TRBV28	TRBJ2-1	TRBD2	TGTGCCAGCAGTTTATCGTTAGCGGGAGGGCCGTTTGACAATGAGCAGTTCTTC	CASSLSLAGGPFDNEQFF
-	TRBV28	TRBJ1-2	TRBD1	TGTGCCAGCAGTAGGGCGGGACAGGATTATGGCTACACCTTC	CASSRAGQDYGYTF
-	TRBV5-3	TRBJ2-5	TRBD2	TGTGCCAGAAGCTTGGTGTTAGCGGGTCCCCAAGAGACCCAGTACTTC	CARSLVLAGPQETQYF